Many counts were recorded for the clone carrying this TCR beta chain. The antigen is undetermined. Germline-derived CDR1 and CDR2 are LGHNA and YNFKEQ. The CDR3 covers 14 residues. Losses at the gene ends were 6 bases for V and 7 bases for J; bases not matched to a gene: 4. This sample is drawn from a study of T-cell reconstitution after alpha-beta-depleted transplantation in children. The TCRbeta library was prepared with unique molecular identifiers. TCRdb independently ran MiXCR on the PCR reads; one entry per CDR3 protein. The table records 150,000 to 200,000 distinct CDR3 sequences, 11% of them present only once. Findings and caveats of the study: When one year had passed after transplant, most T-cell counts and diversity came from newly produced T cells. At around two months after transplant, the alpha-beta T cells were reportedly derived from several hundred expanded clones that came from non-depleted graft cells. There were some patients whose high TCRbeta diversity at day 60 came from surviving recipient T cells and thymic progenitors.

The chain carries TRBV4-2 and TRBJ1-6; 9 bases are a match to TRBD1. The TCR originated in a boy younger than 10 with acute myeloid leukemia, due to receive a stem cell transplant. The sequenced sample was PBMCs, obtained before TCRalphabeta/CD19-depleted stem cell transplant. This CDR3 is CASSRGQGNSPLHF. The CDR3 DNA follows: TGTGCCAGCAGTCGGGGACAGGGAAATTCACCCCTCCACTTT.